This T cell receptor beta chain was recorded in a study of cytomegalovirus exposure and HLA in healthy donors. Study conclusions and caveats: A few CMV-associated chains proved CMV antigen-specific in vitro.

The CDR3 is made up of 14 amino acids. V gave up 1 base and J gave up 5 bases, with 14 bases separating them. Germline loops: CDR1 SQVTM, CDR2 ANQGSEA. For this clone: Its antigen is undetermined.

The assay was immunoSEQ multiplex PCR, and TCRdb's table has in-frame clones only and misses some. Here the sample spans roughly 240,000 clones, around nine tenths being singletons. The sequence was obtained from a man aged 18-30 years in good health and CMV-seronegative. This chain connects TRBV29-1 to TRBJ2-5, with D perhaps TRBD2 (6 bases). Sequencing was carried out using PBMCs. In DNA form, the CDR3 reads TGCAGCGTTGAAGGTTCCCACGGAGGGGAGACCCAGTACTTC. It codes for CSVEGSHGGETQYF. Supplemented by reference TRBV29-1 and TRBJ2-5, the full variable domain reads SAVISQKPSRDICQRGTSLTIQCQVDSQVTMMFWYRQQPGQSLTLIATANQGSEATYESGFVIDKFPISRPNLTFSTLTVSNMSPEDSSIYLCSVEGSHGGETQYFGPGTRLLVL.